These 7 T cell receptor beta chains were sequenced from one sample in a study of vaccination effects on CD4 cells after COVID-19. What these receptors recognize is not known. Assay: immunoSEQ multiplex PCR; the TCRdb copy retains only in-frame clones and omits some. Of around 46,000 clones in the sample, over 60% were seen once. At the end of less than 12 days of culture, CD4+ T cells were isolated. Participants completed two doses of the BNT162b2 or mRNA-1273 vaccine. The sequences come from CD4+ T cells from PBMCs cultured without peptide, collected after COVID-19 vaccination. The source of these receptors is a human donor who received a COVID-19 vaccine.

The rearrangement links TRBV21-1 to TRBJ1-5. TRBV21-1 is classified as a pseudogene. This CDR3 comprises 12 residues. In DNA, the CDR3 is TGTGCCAGCACCGGGACTGGTCAGCCCCAGCATTTT. Translating gives CASTGTGQPQHF.

The gene calls are TRBV3-1 (or the pseudogene TRBV3-2) and TRBJ2-7; no firm D call. Trimming took 5 bases from V and 2 from J, leaving 10 bases between them. CDR1 is LGHDT and CDR2 is YNNKEL in the germline V gene (reference sequence). The CDR3 loop spans 13 amino acids. In DNA form, the CDR3 reads TGTGCCAGCAGCTCATCAAGCGCCTACGAGCAGTACTTC. Amino acids: CASSSSSAYEQYF.

This sequence joins TRBV7-8 and TRBJ2-1; the D is unclear. V dropped 4 bases and J dropped 0 bases, with 4 bases sitting between them. Per the germline V gene, CDR1 is SGHVS and CDR2 is FQNEAQ. The CDR3 covers 13 residues. Here the CDR3 reads CASSWSSYNEQFF. The CDR3 nucleotides read TGTGCCAGCAGCTGGAGCTCCTACAATGAGCAGTTCTTC.

This clone was recorded only once. The V and J genes are TRBV27 and TRBJ2-7, with 9 positions matching TRBD1. The V gene end was trimmed by 0 bases and the J gene end by 2 bases; junction bases not matched to a gene: 8. The V gene's germline CDR1 is MNHEY and CDR2 SMNVEV (reference sequence). This CDR3 spans 17 amino acids. The CDR3 coding sequence is TGTGCCAGCAGTTTATCGATGTATCGGGACAGGGCCTACGAGCAGTACTTC. This codes for CASSLSMYRDRAYEQYF.

The CDR3 loop is CASSVEQYNSPLHF. CDR3 in DNA: TGTGCCAGCAGCGTTGAACAGTATAATTCACCCCTCCACTTT. The rearrangement uses TRBV7-9 and TRBJ1-6; D gene ambiguous. V lost 5 bases, J lost 4 bases, and 9 bases lay in between. The CDR3 contains 14 residues. CDR1 is SEHNR, CDR2 FQNEAQ, per germline (reference sequence). Combining the CDR3 with reference TRBV7-9 and TRBJ1-6 gives the whole variable domain DTGVSQNPRHKITKRGQNVTFRCDPISEHNRLYWYRQTLGQGPEFLTYFQNEAQLEKSRLLSDRFSAERPKGSFSTLEIQRTEQGDSAMYLCASSVEQYNSPLHFGNGTRLTVT.

The sample holds one count of this clone. The rearrangement uses TRBV4-1 and TRBJ1-2; no definite D call. This CDR3 contains 13 residues. Trimming cost V 5 bases and J 2 bases, with 9 bases left between them. CDR1 and CDR2 (germline): MGHRA, YSYEKL. Here the CDR3 reads CASSGSGNYGYTF. DNA for the CDR3: TGCGCCAGCAGCGGGTCTGGGAACTATGGCTACACCTTC.

The chain recombines TRBV30 with TRBJ1-3; possible D gene TRBD1, 5 bases. The CDR3 extends over 12 amino acids. Germline V gene data show CDR1 as GTSNPN and CDR2 as SVGIG (reference sequence). Trimming took 1 base from V and 4 from J, leaving 5 bases between them. This chain's CDR3 is CAWSGQGNTIYF. The CDR3 coding sequence is TGTGCCTGGAGTGGACAGGGAAACACCATATATTTT.